The entry that follows covers one TCR beta chain sequence. The record originates from a study of blood T cell repertoires in COVID-19. Study-level background: The United States, Italy and Spain supplied acute and convalescent COVID-19 samples. PBMCs, B-cell-depleted T cells, or T cells were the source of the cDNA or gDNA that made up the material.

The germline gives CDR1 SNHLY, CDR2 FYNNEI. The CDR3 sequence is 14 residues long. V lost 5 bases and J lost 2; bases outside the gene matches: 5. Authors' analysis steps: Reference gene primer amplification gave nucleated cell count estimates. Clones were sequenced by immunoSEQ multiplex PCR, and TCRdb holds only the in-frame ones, with some missing. V and J calls plus clone size are reproduced from that table; the DNA served to infer D and trimming. The table lists 65,000 to 75,000 clones, about four fifths of them singletons. The sequencing input was peripheral blood. The sequence came from a woman of 80 years or more with acute or convalescent COVID-19. V and J are TRBV2 and TRBJ2-5; 7 nucleotides line up with TRBD1. This CDR3 reads CASSTGRGQETQYF. CDR3 nucleotides: TGTGCCAGCAGTACCGGCAGGGGGCAAGAGACCCAGTACTTC.